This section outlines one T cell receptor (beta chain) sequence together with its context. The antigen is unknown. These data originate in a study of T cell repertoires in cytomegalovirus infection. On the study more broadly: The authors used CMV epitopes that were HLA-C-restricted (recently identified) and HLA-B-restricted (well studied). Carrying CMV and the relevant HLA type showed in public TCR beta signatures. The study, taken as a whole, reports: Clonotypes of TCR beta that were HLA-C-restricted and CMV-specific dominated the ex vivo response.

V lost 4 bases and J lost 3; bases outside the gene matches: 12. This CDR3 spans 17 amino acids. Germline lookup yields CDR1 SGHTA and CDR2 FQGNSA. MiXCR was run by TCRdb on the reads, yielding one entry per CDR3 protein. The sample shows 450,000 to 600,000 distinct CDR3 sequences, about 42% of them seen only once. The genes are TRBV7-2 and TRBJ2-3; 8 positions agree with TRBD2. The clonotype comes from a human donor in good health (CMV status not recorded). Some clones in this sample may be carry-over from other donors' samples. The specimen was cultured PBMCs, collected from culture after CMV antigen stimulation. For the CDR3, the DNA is TGTGCCAGCAGCTCGAACTATCCGGGACTAGTAACAGATACGCAGTATTTT. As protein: CASSSNYPGLVTDTQYF.